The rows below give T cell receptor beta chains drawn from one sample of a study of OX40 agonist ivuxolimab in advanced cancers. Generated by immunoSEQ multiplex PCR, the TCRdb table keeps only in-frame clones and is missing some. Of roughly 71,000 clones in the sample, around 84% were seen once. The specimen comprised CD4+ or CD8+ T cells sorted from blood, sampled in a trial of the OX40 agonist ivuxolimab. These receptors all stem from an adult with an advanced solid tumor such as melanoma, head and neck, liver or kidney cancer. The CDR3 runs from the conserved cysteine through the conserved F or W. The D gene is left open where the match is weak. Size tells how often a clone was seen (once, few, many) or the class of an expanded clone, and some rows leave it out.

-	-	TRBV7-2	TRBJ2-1	CASSLALASYNEQFF	TGTGCCAGCAGCTTAGCGCTCGCCTCCTACAATGAGCAGTTCTTC
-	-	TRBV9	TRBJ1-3	CASSVEGYSGNTIYF	TGTGCCAGCAGCGTAGAGGGATACTCTGGAAACACCATATATTTT
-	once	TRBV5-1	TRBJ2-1	CASSLAAELGEQFF	TGCGCCAGCAGCTTGGCGGCGGAATTGGGTGAGCAGTTCTTC
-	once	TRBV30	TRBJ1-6	CAWRRESSTVF	TGTGCCTGGAGAAGGGAGTCCAGTACCGTTTTT
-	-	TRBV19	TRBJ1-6	CASSGDSPLHF	TGTGCCAGTAGCGGAGATTCACCCCTCCACTTT
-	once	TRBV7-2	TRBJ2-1	CASSLSYASDGEQFF	TGTGCCAGCAGCTTATCCTACGCCTCGGATGGTGAGCAGTTCTTC
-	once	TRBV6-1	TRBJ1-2	CASSEAAAYANYGYTF	TGTGCCAGCAGTGAAGCGGCAGCCTACGCTAACTATGGCTACACCTTC
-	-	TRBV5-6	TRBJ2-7	CASSLGPDSIYEQYF	TGTGCCAGCAGCTTGGGACCGGACTCAATCTACGAGCAGTACTTC
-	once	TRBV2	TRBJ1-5	CASSPGMGYSNQPQHF	TGTGCCAGCAGCCCAGGGATGGGGTATAGCAATCAGCCCCAGCATTTT
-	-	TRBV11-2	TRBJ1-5	CASSLDRDQPQHF	TGTGCCAGCAGCTTAGACAGGGATCAGCCCCAGCATTTT
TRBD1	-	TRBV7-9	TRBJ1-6	CASSPMGQFNSPLHF	TGTGCCAGCAGCCCCATGGGACAGTTTAATTCACCCCTCCACTTT
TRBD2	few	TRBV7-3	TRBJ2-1	CASSPFWPLAGGLREDNEQFF	TGTGCCAGCAGCCCTTTTTGGCCCCTAGCGGGGGGCCTACGGGAGGATAATGAGCAGTTCTTC
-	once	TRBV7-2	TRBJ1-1	CASSRERNTEAFF	TGTGCCAGCAGCCGGGAACGGAACACTGAAGCTTTCTTT
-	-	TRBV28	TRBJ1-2	CASSLGTASPNYGYTF	TGTGCCAGCAGTCTTGGGACCGCCTCACCCAACTATGGCTACACCTTC
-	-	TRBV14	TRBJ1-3	CASSHTLIFSGNTIYF	TGTGCCAGCAGCCATACTCTCATTTTCTCTGGAAACACCATATATTTT
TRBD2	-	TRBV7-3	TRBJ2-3	CASSLRGGQGDTQYF	TGTGCCAGCAGCTTGAGGGGAGGGCAAGGAGATACGCAGTATTTT
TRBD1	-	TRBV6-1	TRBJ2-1	CAVFRDSYNEQFF	TGTGCCGTTTTTAGGGACAGCTACAATGAGCAGTTCTTC
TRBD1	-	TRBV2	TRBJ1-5	CASRHRGNQPQHF	TGTGCCAGCAGGCACAGGGGTAATCAGCCCCAGCATTTT
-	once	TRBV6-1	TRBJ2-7	CASILRDGFYEQYF	TGTGCCAGCATCCTCCGGGACGGATTCTACGAGCAGTACTTC
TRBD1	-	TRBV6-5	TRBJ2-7	CASRPGTDSYEQYF	TGTGCCAGCAGACCCGGGACAGACTCCTACGAGCAGTACTTC
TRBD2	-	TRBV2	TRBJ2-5	CASRLGLAGETQYF	TGTGCCAGCAGATTGGGACTAGCAGGGGAGACCCAGTACTTC
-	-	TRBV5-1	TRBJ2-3	CASSLRDGSDTQYF	TGCGCCAGCAGCTTACGGGACGGATCAGATACGCAGTATTTT
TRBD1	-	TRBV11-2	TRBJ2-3	CASSSNRGFPSDTQYF	TGTGCCAGCAGCTCAAACAGGGGGTTTCCCTCGGATACGCAGTATTTT
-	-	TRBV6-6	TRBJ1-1	CASIDIRVAEAFF	TGTGCCAGCATCGACATCAGGGTGGCTGAAGCTTTCTTT
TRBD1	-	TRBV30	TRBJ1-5	CAFLPTGAGNQPQHF	TGTGCCTTTCTACCTACAGGGGCGGGCAATCAGCCCCAGCATTTT
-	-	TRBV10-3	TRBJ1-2	CAISRGEANYGYTF	TGTGCCATCAGTAGAGGCGAAGCTAACTATGGCTACACCTTC
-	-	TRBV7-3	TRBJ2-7	CASSSGWSYEQYF	TGTGCCAGCAGCTCAGGGTGGAGCTACGAGCAGTACTTC
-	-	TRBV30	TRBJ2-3	CAWSSGSTQYF	TGTGCCTGGAGTAGCGGATCTACGCAGTATTTT
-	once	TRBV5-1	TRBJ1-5	CASSRDGFSNQPQHF	TGCGCCAGCAGCCGGGACGGCTTTAGCAATCAGCCCCAGCATTTT
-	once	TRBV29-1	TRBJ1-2	CSVEGSRGYTF	TGCAGCGTTGAAGGTTCGCGGGGCTACACCTTC
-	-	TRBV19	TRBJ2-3	CASSTLFGGTDTQYF	TGTGCCAGTAGTACCCTATTTGGGGGCACAGATACGCAGTATTTT
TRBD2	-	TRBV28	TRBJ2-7	CASSLWGTGLAGTLTYEQYF	TGTGCCAGCAGTTTATGGGGGACCGGACTAGCGGGAACTCTTACCTACGAGCAGTACTTC
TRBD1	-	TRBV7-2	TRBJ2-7	CASSRQGASYEQYF	TGTGCCAGCAGCAGACAGGGGGCAAGTTACGAGCAGTACTTC
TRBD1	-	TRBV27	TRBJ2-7	CASSWGDRGYEQYF	TGTGCCAGCAGTTGGGGGGACAGGGGCTACGAGCAGTACTTC
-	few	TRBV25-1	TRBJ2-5	CASTLYGETQYF	TGTGCCAGCACCCTTTATGGGGAGACCCAGTACTTC
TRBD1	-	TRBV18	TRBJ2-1	CASSPRTGKGDNNEQFF	TGTGCCAGCTCACCGCGGACAGGCAAAGGGGATAACAATGAGCAGTTCTTC
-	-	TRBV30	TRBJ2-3	CAWSSPPGSDASTDTQYF	TGTGCCTGGAGTTCACCCCCCGGGAGCGACGCTAGCACAGATACGCAGTATTTT
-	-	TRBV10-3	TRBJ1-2	CAVTPGARANYGYTF	TGTGCCGTCACTCCGGGCGCCCGGGCTAACTATGGCTACACCTTC
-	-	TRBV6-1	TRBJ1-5	CASSETGQRTHQPQHF	TGTGCCAGCAGTGAAACGGGACAAAGAACCCATCAGCCCCAGCATTTT
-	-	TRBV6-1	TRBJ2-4	CASSEGVAEESKNIQYF	TGTGCCAGCAGTGAAGGGGTAGCGGAGGAGTCCAAAAACATTCAGTACTTC